These T cell receptor beta chains were read from a single sample in a study of control samples from healthy donors and cancer patients. Sequencing used immunoSEQ multiplex PCR; TCRdb keeps in-frame clones, though not all of them. The sample shows fewer than 500,000 clones, approximately 90% of them seen only once. The source material was PBMCs. These receptors were taken from a man in his forties with head and neck cancer. CDR3s include the opening cysteine and the closing phenylalanine or tryptophan. A D gene is named only where the DNA matches it firmly. Clone size, where shown, is once, few, many, or a class for clones that have expanded.

v_call: TRBV19
clone_size: -
d_call: -
j_call: TRBJ2-5
cdr3_aa: CASSLLADETQYF
cdr3_nt: TGTGCCAGTAGTTTGCTAGCTGACGAGACCCAGTACTTC

v_call: TRBV27
clone_size: -
d_call: -
j_call: TRBJ2-7
cdr3_aa: CATKRGMGYEQYF
cdr3_nt: TGTGCCACCAAGAGAGGGATGGGCTACGAGCAGTACTTC

v_call: TRBV11-2
clone_size: -
d_call: TRBD2
j_call: TRBJ2-1
cdr3_aa: CASSLAPGLARGNEQFF
cdr3_nt: TGTGCCAGCAGCTTAGCCCCGGGACTAGCGCGAGGGAATGAGCAGTTCTTC

v_call: TRBV4-2
clone_size: -
d_call: TRBD2
j_call: TRBJ2-1
cdr3_aa: CASSHVTSGRPDEQFF
cdr3_nt: TGTGCCAGCAGCCACGTGACTAGCGGGAGACCCGATGAGCAGTTCTTC

v_call: TRBV4-2
clone_size: -
d_call: -
j_call: TRBJ1-1
cdr3_aa: CASSQGGREAAFF
cdr3_nt: TGTGCCAGCAGCCAAGGTGGGAGAGAGGCAGCTTTCTTT

v_call: TRBV2
clone_size: -
d_call: -
j_call: TRBJ2-7
cdr3_aa: CASSEWASVEQYF
cdr3_nt: TGTGCCAGCAGTGAATGGGCTAGCGTCGAGCAGTACTTC

v_call: TRBV15
clone_size: -
d_call: -
j_call: TRBJ2-7
cdr3_aa: CATSTSPYPTYEQYF
cdr3_nt: TGTGCCACCAGCACCTCGCCGTATCCCACCTACGAGCAGTACTTC

v_call: TRBV4-1
clone_size: -
d_call: -
j_call: TRBJ1-5
cdr3_aa: CASSQVRGFGPQHF
cdr3_nt: TGCGCCAGCAGCCAAGTTCGGGGGTTTGGGCCCCAGCATTTT

v_call: TRBV5-4
clone_size: few
d_call: -
j_call: TRBJ2-1
cdr3_aa: CASSLARVAGSVEQFF
cdr3_nt: TGTGCCAGCAGCTTGGCTCGCGTTGCGGGAAGCGTTGAGCAGTTCTTC

v_call: TRBV6-6
clone_size: -
d_call: -
j_call: TRBJ2-2
cdr3_aa: CASSRSGFSGELFF
cdr3_nt: TGTGCCAGCAGCCGATCCGGATTTTCCGGGGAGCTGTTTTTT

v_call: TRBV5-1
clone_size: -
d_call: -
j_call: TRBJ1-4
cdr3_aa: CASSFDNGRENEKLFF
cdr3_nt: TGCGCCAGCAGCTTTGACAACGGCCGCGAGAATGAAAAACTGTTTTTT

v_call: TRBV28
clone_size: -
d_call: TRBD2
j_call: TRBJ2-7
cdr3_aa: CASSPGTSGRVEQYF
cdr3_nt: TGTGCCAGCAGTCCCGGGACTAGCGGGAGAGTCGAGCAGTACTTC

v_call: TRBV15
clone_size: -
d_call: -
j_call: TRBJ2-3
cdr3_aa: CATSSRGLTDTQYF
cdr3_nt: TGTGCCACCAGCAGCAGGGGTCTCACAGATACGCAGTATTTT

v_call: TRBV6-5
clone_size: -
d_call: TRBD1
j_call: TRBJ2-7
cdr3_aa: CASSRKGTGAYEQYF
cdr3_nt: TGTGCCAGCAGCCGGAAGGGGACAGGGGCCTACGAGCAGTACTTC

v_call: TRBV7-2
clone_size: -
d_call: -
j_call: TRBJ1-6
cdr3_aa: CASSPGRNAPLHF
cdr3_nt: TGTGCCAGCAGCCCGGGACGGAACGCGCCCCTCCACTTT